This is a list of T cell receptor beta chains from one sample in a study of long-term antiretroviral therapy in people with HIV. TCRdb keeps only in-frame clones here, not all; method: immunoSEQ multiplex PCR. The table records tens of thousands of clones, roughly 93% of them present only once. The sequencing here drew on unsorted PBMCs, taken 4.1 years after starting antiretroviral therapy. The receptors shown here come from a woman aged 45-65 years with HIV. Both conserved end residues are part of each CDR3. Fields, in order: clone size, V gene, D gene, J gene, CDR3 DNA, CDR3 protein. A D gene is named only where the DNA matches it firmly. Clone sizes are given selectively: once, few, many, or a class where the clone is expanded.

NA	TRBV4-3	NA	TRBJ2-3	TGCGCCAGCAGCCAAGATCCGACAGGACACCCAGATACGCAGTATTTT	CASSQDPTGHPDTQYF
NA	TRBV9	TRBD1	TRBJ1-1	TGTGCCAGCAGCGTAGCAGAGGGGGCTCTGGCTGAAGCTTTCTTT	CASSVAEGALAEAFF
NA	TRBV7-2	TRBD1	TRBJ1-2	TGTGCCAGCAGCTTATCATCGGACAGGGGGATACGTGGCTACACCTTC	CASSLSSDRGIRGYTF
NA	TRBV7-9	TRBD1	TRBJ1-3	TGTGCCAGCAGCTTAGGACAGGGGAACGGAAACACCATATATTTT	CASSLGQGNGNTIYF
NA	TRBV5-5	TRBD1	TRBJ2-7	TGTGCCAGCAGCCCTGGGGCCCCTTGGGCCAAGGGGGCTTTCGAGCAGTACTTC	CASSPGAPWAKGAFEQYF
NA	TRBV7-3	NA	TRBJ2-3	TGTGCCAGCAGCTTGCAGGTCACAGATACGCAGTATTTT	CASSLQVTDTQYF
NA	TRBV5-1	NA	TRBJ2-5	TGCGCCAGCAGCCTGATGGACGGAAACCAAGAGACCCAGTACTTC	CASSLMDGNQETQYF
NA	TRBV5-1	TRBD1	TRBJ2-1	TGCGCCAGCAGCTTGGAGACAGGGGTCTATGAGCAGTTCTTC	CASSLETGVYEQFF
once	TRBV4-3	TRBD1	TRBJ1-2	TGCGCCAGCAGCCCCGACAGGGCGTTTTTGATTACCTATGGCTACACCTTC	CASSPDRAFLITYGYTF
NA	TRBV7-2	NA	TRBJ2-7	TGTGCCAGCAGCCCAGGGGGGGCCAGCTCCTACGAGCAGTACTTC	CASSPGGASSYEQYF
once	TRBV9	NA	TRBJ1-1	TGTGCCAGCAGCCAGGGGCTAGAAACTGAAGCTTTCTTT	CASSQGLETEAFF
once	TRBV5-1	NA	TRBJ2-1	TGCGCCAGCAGCCCCATTCCGGGGAGCTCCTACAATGAGCAGTTCTTC	CASSPIPGSSYNEQFF
few	TRBV2	TRBD2	TRBJ2-5	TGTGCCAGCAGAGCGGGGGTGAACCAAGAGACCCAGTACTTC	CASRAGVNQETQYF
NA	TRBV30	NA	TRBJ2-7	TGTGCCTGGAGTGTAAAGGGCTCCTACGAGCAGTACTTC	CAWSVKGSYEQYF
NA	TRBV7-8	NA	TRBJ1-1	TGTGCCAGCAGCTTAGCCAATCCAGGGACGAACACTGAAGCTTTCTTT	CASSLANPGTNTEAFF
NA	TRBV7-7	TRBD1	TRBJ2-6	TGTGCTAGCAGCAGGGGGCCTGAAAGGGCCAACGTCCTGACTTTC	CASSRGPERANVLTF
NA	TRBV19	TRBD1	TRBJ1-3	TGTGCCAGTAGTAACCTACAGGGGCGCGGAAACACCATATATTTT	CASSNLQGRGNTIYF
NA	TRBV6-1	TRBD1	TRBJ2-1	TGTGCCAGCAGTGCATCCGGGACAGGGGGCTTCAATGAGCAGTTCTTC	CASSASGTGGFNEQFF
NA	TRBV4-3	NA	TRBJ2-1	TGCGCCAGCAGCCAGGACCAGCTGGGTCTCAATGAGCAGTTCTTC	CASSQDQLGLNEQFF
NA	TRBV12-1	NA	TRBJ1-5	TGTGCCAGCAGCTTTCCCCCGTCTTCTTCGGGTTTAACCCATCAGCCCCAGCATTTT	CASSFPPSSSGLTHQPQHF
few	TRBV7-2	TRBD1	TRBJ1-6	TGTGCCAGCAGCCGGCCGCCGGGGACAGGGAATTCACCCCTCCACTTT	CASSRPPGTGNSPLHF
NA	TRBV6-6	TRBD1	TRBJ1-1	TGTGCCAGCAGCAAGGGACAGGGGGTAGGGAACACTGAAGCTTTCTTT	CASSKGQGVGNTEAFF
NA	TRBV4-1	TRBD1	TRBJ2-6	TGCGCCAGCAGCCGATCGACAGGGTTGCTTGGGGCCAACGTCCTGACTTTC	CASSRSTGLLGANVLTF
NA	TRBV7-8	NA	TRBJ1-6	TGTGCCAGCAGCTTAGCCTGGGGCCGACAGAATTCACCCCTCCACTTT	CASSLAWGRQNSPLHF
NA	TRBV5-1	NA	TRBJ2-2	TGCGCCAGCAGGAGAACCTACACCGGGGAGCTGTTTTTT	CASRRTYTGELFF
NA	TRBV20-1	NA	TRBJ2-7	TGCAGTGCTAGACGAATATACGAGCAGTACTTC	CSARRIYEQYF
few	TRBV10-3	NA	TRBJ1-2	TGTGCCATCAGTGATAAGGGATGGGACTCTGATGGCTACACCTTC	CAISDKGWDSDGYTF